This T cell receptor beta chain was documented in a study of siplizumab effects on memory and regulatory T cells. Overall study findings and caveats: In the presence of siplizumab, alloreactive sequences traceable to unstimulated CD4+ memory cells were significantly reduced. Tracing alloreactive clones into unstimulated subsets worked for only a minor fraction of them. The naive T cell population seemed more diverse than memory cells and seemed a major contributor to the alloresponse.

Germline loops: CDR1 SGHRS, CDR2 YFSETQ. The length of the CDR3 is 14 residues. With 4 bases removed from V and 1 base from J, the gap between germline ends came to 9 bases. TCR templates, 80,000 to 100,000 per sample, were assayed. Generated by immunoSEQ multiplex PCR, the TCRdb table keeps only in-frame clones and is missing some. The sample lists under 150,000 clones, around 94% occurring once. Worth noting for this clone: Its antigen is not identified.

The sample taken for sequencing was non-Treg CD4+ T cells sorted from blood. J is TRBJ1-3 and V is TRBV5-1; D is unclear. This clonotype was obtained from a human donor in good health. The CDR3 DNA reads TGCGCCAGCAGCGAAGGGTCGTCTGGAAACACCATATATTTT. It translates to CASSEGSSGNTIYF.